What follows is one T cell receptor beta chain and its context. Germline CDR1 is LNHDA and CDR2 is SQIVND (reference sequence). CDR3 length: 15 amino acids. V lost 3 bases and J 1 base, leaving 7 bases between the germline ends. The record originates from a study of blood T cell repertoires in COVID-19. Study background: The United States, Italy and Spain were the sources of the acute and convalescent COVID-19 samples. Sources were T cells, B-cell-depleted T cells, or PBMCs; the material itself was cDNA or gDNA.

How the authors handled the data: Reference gene primer amplification in the assay estimated nucleated cell counts. Assay used: immunoSEQ multiplex PCR; TCRdb lists only in-frame clones, some missing. V, J and clone size reflect that table, while D and trimming were determined from the DNA. The sample consists of 100,000 to 150,000 clones, approximately 86% of them appearing once. Enrollees, roughly 18 to 89 years old, lived in roughly 24 US areas. The sequenced material came from PBMCs or T cells enriched from blood (not recorded which). This receptor was taken from a woman aged 45 to 65 who had recovered from COVID-19. The V and J genes are TRBV19 and TRBJ2-6; D call uncertain. The CDR3 region is CASSISLSGANVLTF. CDR3 sequence (DNA): TGTGCCAGTAGTATCTCACTTTCTGGGGCCAACGTCCTGACTTTC.